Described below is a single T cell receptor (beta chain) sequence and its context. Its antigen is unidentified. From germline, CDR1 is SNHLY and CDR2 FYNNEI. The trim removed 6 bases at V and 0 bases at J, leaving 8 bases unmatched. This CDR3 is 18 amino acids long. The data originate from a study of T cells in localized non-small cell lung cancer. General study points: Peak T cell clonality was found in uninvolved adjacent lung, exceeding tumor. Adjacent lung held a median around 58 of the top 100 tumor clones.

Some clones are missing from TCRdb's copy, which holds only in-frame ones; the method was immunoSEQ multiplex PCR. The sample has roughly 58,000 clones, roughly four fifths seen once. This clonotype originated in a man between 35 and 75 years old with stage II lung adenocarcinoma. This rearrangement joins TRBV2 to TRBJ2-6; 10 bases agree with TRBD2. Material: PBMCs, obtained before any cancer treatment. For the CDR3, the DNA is TGTGCCAGCAGCGTTCTACTAGCGGGGTCCTCTGGGGCCAACGTCCTGACTTTC. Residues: CASSVLLAGSSGANVLTF.